A selection of T cell receptor beta chains follows, all from one sample in a study of blood T cell repertoires in COVID-19. TCRdb keeps only in-frame clones here, not all; method: immunoSEQ multiplex PCR. The data show approximately 120,000 clones, with approximately 90% seen just once and approximately 1.1% held by the top ten. The sequenced sample was peripheral blood. Every receptor here comes from an elderly woman with acute or convalescent COVID-19. Both conserved end residues are part of each CDR3.

v_call: TRBV11-3
cdr3_aa: CASSLRTGDTGELFF

v_call: TRBV19
cdr3_aa: CASSIAIGQYGYTF

v_call: TRBV11-2
cdr3_aa: CASRLDRTLSGNTIYF

v_call: TRBV2
cdr3_aa: CASALGQVGQPQHF

v_call: TRBV3-1/TRBV3-2
cdr3_aa: CASSQEAGDRSLHF

v_call: TRBV9
cdr3_aa: CASSVAGAWWTSGTQRDTQYF

v_call: TRBV5-1
cdr3_aa: CASSFQGKGTEAFF

v_call: TRBV15
cdr3_aa: CATSRDRANSYEQYF

v_call: TRBV6-2/TRBV6-3
cdr3_aa: CASSFGSGGLGTQYF

v_call: TRBV3-1/TRBV3-2
cdr3_aa: CASSQGTGEFTEAFF

v_call: TRBV25-1
cdr3_aa: CASSETGNQPQHF

v_call: TRBV7-2
cdr3_aa: CASSLHAEPIVGGQYF

v_call: TRBV5-1
cdr3_aa: CASSLSDEQFF

v_call: TRBV27
cdr3_aa: CASSLQGSGNTIYF

v_call: TRBV23-1
cdr3_aa: CASSRPGTGTPEQYF

v_call: TRBV19
cdr3_aa: CASRGQPDNSPLHF

v_call: TRBV19
cdr3_aa: CASSPRSDYNSPLHF

v_call: TRBV11-3
cdr3_aa: CASSPGSYNEQFF

v_call: TRBV5-4
cdr3_aa: CASSPAGHNEQFF

v_call: TRBV28
cdr3_aa: CASSLTGGRGTDTQYF

v_call: TRBV4-1
cdr3_aa: CASSHDRGYGYTF

v_call: TRBV2
cdr3_aa: CASTLGRGGGYTF

v_call: TRBV6-6
cdr3_aa: CASKPGQGAEQYF

v_call: TRBV19
cdr3_aa: CASSMRQGQGLETQYF

v_call: TRBV2
cdr3_aa: CAGRTGRADGNTIYF

v_call: TRBV11-1
cdr3_aa: CASSYETDTGELFF

v_call: TRBV3-1/TRBV3-2
cdr3_aa: CASSPGLAGTYEQYF

v_call: TRBV5-1
cdr3_aa: CASSWTGGDQPQHF

v_call: TRBV9
cdr3_aa: CASSVGGSGGNTIYF

v_call: TRBV6-5
cdr3_aa: CASSYLDEQFF

v_call: TRBV3-1/TRBV3-2
cdr3_aa: CASSPRGGGSNSPLHF

v_call: TRBV27
cdr3_aa: CASSSRLGPLSSTDTQYF

v_call: TRBV10-3
cdr3_aa: CAIRPGQSPHSYEQYF

v_call: TRBV6-1
cdr3_aa: CASSEAINGFYGYTF

v_call: TRBV5-1
cdr3_aa: CASSQYGGKETQYF

v_call: TRBV19
cdr3_aa: CASSIPVNTEAFF

v_call: TRBV5-1
cdr3_aa: CASSLDGTGLWSIF

v_call: TRBV6-5
cdr3_aa: CASSGILQETQYF

v_call: TRBV7-9
cdr3_aa: CASSSSGVSEQFF

v_call: TRBV5-6
cdr3_aa: CASSRGTAQETQYF

v_call: TRBV7-2
cdr3_aa: CASSPGQNSPLHF

v_call: TRBV7-2
cdr3_aa: CASSLSRAGSPLHF

v_call: TRBV5-7
cdr3_aa: CASSLAVRGRQPQHF

v_call: TRBV18
cdr3_aa: CASSGQMNTEAFF

v_call: TRBV27
cdr3_aa: CASSPRDSPSSYNSPLHF

v_call: TRBV2
cdr3_aa: CASSPLTGQGGHEQYF

v_call: TRBV6-4
cdr3_aa: CASSARGRGGSYEQYF

v_call: TRBV11-2
cdr3_aa: CASSFQGATEAFF

v_call: TRBV28
cdr3_aa: CASRGQAPAGNTIYF

v_call: TRBV3-1/TRBV3-2
cdr3_aa: CASSQERVSGNTIYF

v_call: TRBV5-1
cdr3_aa: CASKGETLGRNTEAFF

v_call: TRBV2
cdr3_aa: CASSETPVVTGELFF

v_call: TRBV19
cdr3_aa: CASSIGGHRSNTEAFF

v_call: TRBV5-4
cdr3_aa: CASSLDGVGTEAFF